This T cell receptor (beta chain) was captured by sequencing in a study of blood T cell repertoires in COVID-19. Study summary: COVID-19 samples, acute and convalescent, were from the United States, Italy and Spain. T cells, B-cell-depleted T cells, or PBMCs provided the cDNA or gDNA that served as material.

Original analysis: Estimates of nucleated cell counts were drawn from the amplification of reference gene primers. The data were produced by immunoSEQ multiplex PCR, yet TCRdb's version contains in-frame clones alone and is incomplete. The V and J calls and clone size are taken from that table; D and trimming were inferred from the DNA. The sample consists of fewer than 150,000 clones, roughly 86% of them appearing once. CDR1 is KGHDR and CDR2 is SFDVKD in the germline V gene. With V trimmed by 7 bases and J by 6 bases, 6 bases remained unmatched. CDR3 size: 14 residues. The sequence was collected from a man in his fifties with active or convalescent COVID-19. The chain carries TRBV24-1 and TRBJ2-2; 8 bases match TRBD2. What was sequenced was peripheral blood. The CDR3 region has the DNA TGTGCCACCAGCGGGAGGGCCAGCGCCGGGGAGCTGTTTTTT. This sequence encodes CATSGRASAGELFF.